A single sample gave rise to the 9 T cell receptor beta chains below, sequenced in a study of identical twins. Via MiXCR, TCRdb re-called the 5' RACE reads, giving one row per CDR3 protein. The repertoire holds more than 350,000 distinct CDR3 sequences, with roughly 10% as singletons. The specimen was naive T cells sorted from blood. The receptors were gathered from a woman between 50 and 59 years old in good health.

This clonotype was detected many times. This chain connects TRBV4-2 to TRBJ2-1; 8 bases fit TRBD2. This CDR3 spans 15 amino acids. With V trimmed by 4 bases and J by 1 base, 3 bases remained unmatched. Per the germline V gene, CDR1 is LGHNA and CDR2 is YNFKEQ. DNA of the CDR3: TGTGCCAGCAGCCCTACTAGCGGATCCTACAATGAGCAGTTCTTC. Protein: CASSPTSGSYNEQFF.

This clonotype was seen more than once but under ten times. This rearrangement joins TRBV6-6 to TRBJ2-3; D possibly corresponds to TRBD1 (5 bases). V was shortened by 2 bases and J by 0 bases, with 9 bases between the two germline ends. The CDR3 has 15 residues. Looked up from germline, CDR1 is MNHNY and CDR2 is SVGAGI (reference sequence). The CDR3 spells CASSYSPGSTDTQYF. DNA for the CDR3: TGTGCCAGCAGTTACAGTCCAGGGAGCACAGATACGCAGTATTTT.

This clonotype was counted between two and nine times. CDR3 residues: CASREDVKEQFF. In DNA, the CDR3 is TGCGCCAGCAGGGAGGACGTGAAGGAGCAGTTCTTC. The gene calls are TRBV5-1 and TRBJ2-1; D possibly corresponds to TRBD2 (5 bases). The length of the CDR3 is 12 residues. Germline CDR1 SGHRS, CDR2 YFSETQ. Between the trimmed V and J ends, which lost 5 bases and 10 bases, there was a span of 13 bases.

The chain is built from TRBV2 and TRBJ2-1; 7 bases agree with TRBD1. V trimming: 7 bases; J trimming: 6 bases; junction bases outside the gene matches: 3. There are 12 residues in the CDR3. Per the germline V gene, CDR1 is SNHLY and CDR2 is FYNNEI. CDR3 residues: CASKGQPNEQFF. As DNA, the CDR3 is TGTGCCAGCAAGGGACAGCCCAATGAGCAGTTCTTC.

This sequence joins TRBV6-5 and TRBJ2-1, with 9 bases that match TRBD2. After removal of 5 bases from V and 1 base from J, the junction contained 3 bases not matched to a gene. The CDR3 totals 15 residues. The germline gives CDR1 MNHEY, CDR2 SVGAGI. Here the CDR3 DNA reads TGTGCCAGCAGTCGCAGCGGGGGGTCCTACAATGAGCAGTTCTTC. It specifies CASSRSGGSYNEQFF.

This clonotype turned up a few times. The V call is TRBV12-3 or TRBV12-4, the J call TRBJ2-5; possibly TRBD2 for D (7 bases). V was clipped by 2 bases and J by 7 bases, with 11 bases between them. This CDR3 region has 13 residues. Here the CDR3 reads CASSLKGGGTQYF. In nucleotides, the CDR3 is TGTGCCAGCAGTTTAAAGGGGGGGGGGACCCAGTACTTC.

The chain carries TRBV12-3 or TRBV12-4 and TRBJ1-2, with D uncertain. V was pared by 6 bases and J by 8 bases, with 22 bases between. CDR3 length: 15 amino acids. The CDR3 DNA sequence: TGTGCCAGCAGCCGAGAGGTCATCTCGCGGCGGGGCTACACCTTC. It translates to CASSREVISRRGYTF.

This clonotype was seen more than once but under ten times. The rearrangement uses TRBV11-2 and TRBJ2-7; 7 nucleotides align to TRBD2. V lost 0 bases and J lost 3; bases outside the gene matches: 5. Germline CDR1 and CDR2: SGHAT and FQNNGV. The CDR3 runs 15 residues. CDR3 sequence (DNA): TGTGCCAGCAGCTTAGAGGGTAGCGGGCTCTACGAGCAGTACTTC. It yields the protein CASSLEGSGLYEQYF.

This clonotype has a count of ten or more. CDR3 nucleotide sequence: TGTGCCACCAGCGCCTTACTAGCGGGAGCAGATACGCAGTATTTT. This translates into CATSALLAGADTQYF. The chain recombines TRBV15 with TRBJ2-3, with 11 bases lining up with TRBD2. J lost 4 bases, V lost 5 bases, and 5 bases had no gene match. CDR1 and CDR2 (germline): LNHNV, YYDKDF (reference sequence). The length of the CDR3 is 15 residues.